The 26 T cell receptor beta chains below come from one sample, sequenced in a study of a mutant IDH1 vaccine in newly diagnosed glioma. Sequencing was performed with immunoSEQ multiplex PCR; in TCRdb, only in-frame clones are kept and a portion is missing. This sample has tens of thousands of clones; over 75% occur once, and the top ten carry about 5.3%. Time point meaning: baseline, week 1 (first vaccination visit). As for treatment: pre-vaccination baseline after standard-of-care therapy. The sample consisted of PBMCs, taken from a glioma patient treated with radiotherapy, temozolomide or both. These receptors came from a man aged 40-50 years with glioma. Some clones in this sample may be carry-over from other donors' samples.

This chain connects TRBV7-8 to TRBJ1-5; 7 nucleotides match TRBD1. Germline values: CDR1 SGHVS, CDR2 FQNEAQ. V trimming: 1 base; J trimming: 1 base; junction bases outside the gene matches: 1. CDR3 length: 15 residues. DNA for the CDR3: TGTGCCAGCAGCTTAGAGGGGGCGAGCAATCAGCCCCAGCATTTT. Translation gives CASSLEGASNQPQHF.

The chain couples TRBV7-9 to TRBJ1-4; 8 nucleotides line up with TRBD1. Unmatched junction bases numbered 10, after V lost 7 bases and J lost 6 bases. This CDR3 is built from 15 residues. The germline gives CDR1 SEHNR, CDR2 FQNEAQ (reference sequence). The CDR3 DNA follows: TGTGCCAGCACCAGAGCCATGACAGGGGATGAAAAACTGTTTTTT. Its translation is CASTRAMTGDEKLFF. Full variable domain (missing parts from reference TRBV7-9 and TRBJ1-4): DTGVSQNPRHKITKRGQNVTFRCDPISEHNRLYWYRQTLGQGPEFLTYFQNEAQLEKSRLLSDRFSAERPKGSFSTLEIQRTEQGDSAMYLCASTRAMTGDEKLFFGSGTQLSVL.

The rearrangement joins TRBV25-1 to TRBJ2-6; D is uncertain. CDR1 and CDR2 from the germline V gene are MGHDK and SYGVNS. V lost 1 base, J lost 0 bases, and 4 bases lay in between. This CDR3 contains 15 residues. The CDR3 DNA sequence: TGTGCCAGCAGTGAATCGGGCTCTGGGGCCAACGTCCTGACTTTC. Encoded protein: CASSESGSGANVLTF.

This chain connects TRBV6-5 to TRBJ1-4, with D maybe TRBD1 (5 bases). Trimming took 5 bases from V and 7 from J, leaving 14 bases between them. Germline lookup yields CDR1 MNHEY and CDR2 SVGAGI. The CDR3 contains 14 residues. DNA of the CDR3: TGTGCCAGCAGTGGCCACGGGGGAGTTGAAAAACTGTTTTTT. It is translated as CASSGHGGVEKLFF.

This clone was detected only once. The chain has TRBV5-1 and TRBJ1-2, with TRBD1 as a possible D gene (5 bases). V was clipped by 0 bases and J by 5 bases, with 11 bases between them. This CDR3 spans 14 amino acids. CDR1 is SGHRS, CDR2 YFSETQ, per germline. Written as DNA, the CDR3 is TGCGCCAGCAGCTTGGACGGGCCAGGGTATGGCTACACCTTC. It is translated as CASSLDGPGYGYTF.

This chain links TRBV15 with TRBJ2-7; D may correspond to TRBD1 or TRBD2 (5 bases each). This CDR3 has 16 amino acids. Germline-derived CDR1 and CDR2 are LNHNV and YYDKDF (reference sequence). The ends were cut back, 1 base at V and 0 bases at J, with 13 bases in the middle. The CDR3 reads CATSRARGVTSYEQYF. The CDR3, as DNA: TGTGCCACCAGCAGAGCCCGGGGCGTTACCTCCTACGAGCAGTACTTC. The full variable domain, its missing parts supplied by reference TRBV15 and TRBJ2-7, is DAMVIQNPRYQVTQFGKPVTLSCSQTLNHNVMYWYQQKSSQAPKLLFHYYDKDFNNEADTPDNFQSRRPNTSFCFLDIRSPGLGDTAMYLCATSRARGVTSYEQYFGPGTRLTVT.

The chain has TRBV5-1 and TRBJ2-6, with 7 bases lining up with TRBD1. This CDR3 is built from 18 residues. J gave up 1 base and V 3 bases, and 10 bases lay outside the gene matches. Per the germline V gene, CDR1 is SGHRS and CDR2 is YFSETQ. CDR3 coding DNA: TGCGCCAGCAGCTCCGGACAGGCTGGGAGTTCTGGGGCCAACGTCCTGACTTTC. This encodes CASSSGQAGSSGANVLTF.

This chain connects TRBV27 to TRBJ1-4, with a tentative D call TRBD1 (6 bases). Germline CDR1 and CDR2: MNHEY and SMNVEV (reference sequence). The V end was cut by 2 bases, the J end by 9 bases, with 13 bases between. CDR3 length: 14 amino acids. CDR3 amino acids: CASSLRQGHKKLFF. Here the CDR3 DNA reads TGTGCCAGCAGTTTACGGCAGGGACACAAAAAACTGTTTTTT.

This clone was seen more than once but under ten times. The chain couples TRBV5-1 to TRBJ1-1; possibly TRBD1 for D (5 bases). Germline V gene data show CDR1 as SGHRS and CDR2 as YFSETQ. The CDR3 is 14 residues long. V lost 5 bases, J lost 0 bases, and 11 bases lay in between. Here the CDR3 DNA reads TGCGCCAGCAGGGGAGGAGGGGTGAACACTGAAGCTTTCTTT. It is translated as CASRGGGVNTEAFF.

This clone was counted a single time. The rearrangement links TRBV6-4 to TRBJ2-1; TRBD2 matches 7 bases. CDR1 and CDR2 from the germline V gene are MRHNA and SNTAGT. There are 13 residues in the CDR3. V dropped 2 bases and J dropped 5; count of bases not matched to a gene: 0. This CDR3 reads CASSDGTNNEQFF. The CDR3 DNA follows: TGTGCCAGCAGTGACGGGACTAACAATGAGCAGTTCTTC.

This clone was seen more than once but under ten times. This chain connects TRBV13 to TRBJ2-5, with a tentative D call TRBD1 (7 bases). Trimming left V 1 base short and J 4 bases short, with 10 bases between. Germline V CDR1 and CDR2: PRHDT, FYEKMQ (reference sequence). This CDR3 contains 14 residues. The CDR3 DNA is TGTGCCAGCAGCTTAGCAGGGGGGTCAGAGACCCAGTACTTC. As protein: CASSLAGGSETQYF.

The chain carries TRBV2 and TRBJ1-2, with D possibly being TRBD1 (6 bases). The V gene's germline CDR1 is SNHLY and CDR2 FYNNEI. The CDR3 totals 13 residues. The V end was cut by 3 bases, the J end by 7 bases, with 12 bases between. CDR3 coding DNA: TGTGCCAGCAGTGAGGCAGGGGCAGGTGGCTACACCTTC. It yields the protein CASSEAGAGGYTF.

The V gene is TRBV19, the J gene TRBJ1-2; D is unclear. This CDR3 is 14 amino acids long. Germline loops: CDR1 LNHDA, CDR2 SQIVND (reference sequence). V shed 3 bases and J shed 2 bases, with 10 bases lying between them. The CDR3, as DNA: TGTGCCAGTAGTATCCGCCACGCAAACTATGGCTACACCTTC. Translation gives CASSIRHANYGYTF.

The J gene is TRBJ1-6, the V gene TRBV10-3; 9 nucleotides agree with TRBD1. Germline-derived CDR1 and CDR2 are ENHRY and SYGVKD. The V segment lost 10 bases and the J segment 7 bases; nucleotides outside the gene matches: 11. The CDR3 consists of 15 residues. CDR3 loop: CATQGGGQGNSPLHF. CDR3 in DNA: TGTGCCACGCAAGGGGGGGGACAGGGAAATTCACCCCTCCACTTT.

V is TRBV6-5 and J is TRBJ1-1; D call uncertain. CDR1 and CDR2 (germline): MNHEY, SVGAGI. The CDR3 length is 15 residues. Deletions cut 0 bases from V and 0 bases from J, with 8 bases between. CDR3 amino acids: CASSYSNVMNTEAFF. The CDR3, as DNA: TGTGCCAGCAGTTACTCTAACGTAATGAACACTGAAGCTTTCTTT.

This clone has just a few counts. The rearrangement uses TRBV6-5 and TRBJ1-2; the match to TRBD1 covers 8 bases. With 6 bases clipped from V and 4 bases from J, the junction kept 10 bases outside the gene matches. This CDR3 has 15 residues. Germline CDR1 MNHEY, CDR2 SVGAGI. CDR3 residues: CASSLDRGRGYGYTF. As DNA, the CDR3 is TGTGCCAGCAGCCTCGACAGGGGAAGGGGCTATGGCTACACCTTC.

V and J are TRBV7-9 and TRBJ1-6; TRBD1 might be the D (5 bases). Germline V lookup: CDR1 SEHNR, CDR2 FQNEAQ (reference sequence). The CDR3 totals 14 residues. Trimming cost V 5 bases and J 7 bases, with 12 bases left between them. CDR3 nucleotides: TGTGCCAGCAGCCGGGGGGGGGAGAATTCACCCCTCCACTTT. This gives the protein CASSRGGENSPLHF.

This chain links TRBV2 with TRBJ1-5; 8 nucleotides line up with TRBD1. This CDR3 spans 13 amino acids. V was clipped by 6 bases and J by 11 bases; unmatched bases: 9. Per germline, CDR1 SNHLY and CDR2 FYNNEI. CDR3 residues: CASREWTGRAQHF. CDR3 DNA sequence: TGTGCCAGCAGAGAATGGACAGGGAGGGCCCAGCATTTT. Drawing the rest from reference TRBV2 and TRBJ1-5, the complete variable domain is EPEVTQTPSHQVTQMGQEVILRCVPISNHLYFYWYRQILGQKVEFLVSFYNNEISEKSEIFDDQFSVERPDGSNFTLKIRSTKLEDSAMYFCASREWTGRAQHFGDGTRLSIL.

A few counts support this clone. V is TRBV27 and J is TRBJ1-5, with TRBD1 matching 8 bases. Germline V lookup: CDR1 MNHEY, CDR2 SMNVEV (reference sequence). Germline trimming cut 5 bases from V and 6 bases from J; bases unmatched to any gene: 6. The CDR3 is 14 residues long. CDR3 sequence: CASSNGQGSQPQHF. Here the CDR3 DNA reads TGTGCCAGCAGTAACGGACAGGGAAGTCAGCCCCAGCATTTT.

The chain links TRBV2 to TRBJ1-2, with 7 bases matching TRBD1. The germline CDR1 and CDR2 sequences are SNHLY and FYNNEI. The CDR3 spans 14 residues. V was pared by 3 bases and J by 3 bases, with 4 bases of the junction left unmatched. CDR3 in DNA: TGTGCCAGCAGTGAGAGGGGGCCATACTATGGCTACACCTTC. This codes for CASSERGPYYGYTF.

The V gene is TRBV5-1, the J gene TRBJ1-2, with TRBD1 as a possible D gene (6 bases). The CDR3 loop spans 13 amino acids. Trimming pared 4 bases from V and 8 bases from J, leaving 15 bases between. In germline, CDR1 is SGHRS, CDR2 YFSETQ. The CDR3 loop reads CASSPRDTGGYTF. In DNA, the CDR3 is TGCGCCAGCAGCCCCCGGGACACGGGAGGCTACACCTTC.

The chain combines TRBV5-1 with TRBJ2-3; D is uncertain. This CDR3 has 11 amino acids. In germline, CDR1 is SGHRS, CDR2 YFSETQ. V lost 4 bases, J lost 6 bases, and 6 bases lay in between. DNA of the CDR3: TGCGCCAGCAGCGTGAGGGATACGCAGTATTTT. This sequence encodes CASSVRDTQYF.

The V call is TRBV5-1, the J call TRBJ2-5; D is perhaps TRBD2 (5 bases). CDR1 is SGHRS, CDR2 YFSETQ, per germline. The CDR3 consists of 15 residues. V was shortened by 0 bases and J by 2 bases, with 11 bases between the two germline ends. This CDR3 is CASSLVPGNQETQYF. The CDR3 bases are TGCGCCAGCAGCTTGGTTCCGGGGAATCAAGAGACCCAGTACTTC.

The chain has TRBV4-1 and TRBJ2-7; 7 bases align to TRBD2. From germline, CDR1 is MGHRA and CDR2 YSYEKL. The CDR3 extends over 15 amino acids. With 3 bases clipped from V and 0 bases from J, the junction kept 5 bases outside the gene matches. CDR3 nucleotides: TGCGCCAGCAGCCAGCTAGCGGCTGACTCCTACGAGCAGTACTTC. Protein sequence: CASSQLAADSYEQYF.

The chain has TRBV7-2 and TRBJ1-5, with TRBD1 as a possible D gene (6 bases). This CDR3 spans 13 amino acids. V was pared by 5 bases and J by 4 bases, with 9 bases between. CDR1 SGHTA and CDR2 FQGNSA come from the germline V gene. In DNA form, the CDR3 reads TGTGCCAGCAGCAAGGGGGGGAATCAGCCCCAGCATTTT. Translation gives CASSKGGNQPQHF.

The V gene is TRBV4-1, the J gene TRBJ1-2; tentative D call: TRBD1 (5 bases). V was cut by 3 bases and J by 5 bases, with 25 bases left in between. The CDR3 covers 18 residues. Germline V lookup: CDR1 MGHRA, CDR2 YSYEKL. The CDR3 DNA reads TGCGCCAGCAGCCAGGGACGGGGGACGAAGGCCCCTGAATATGGCTACACCTTC. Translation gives CASSQGRGTKAPEYGYTF.